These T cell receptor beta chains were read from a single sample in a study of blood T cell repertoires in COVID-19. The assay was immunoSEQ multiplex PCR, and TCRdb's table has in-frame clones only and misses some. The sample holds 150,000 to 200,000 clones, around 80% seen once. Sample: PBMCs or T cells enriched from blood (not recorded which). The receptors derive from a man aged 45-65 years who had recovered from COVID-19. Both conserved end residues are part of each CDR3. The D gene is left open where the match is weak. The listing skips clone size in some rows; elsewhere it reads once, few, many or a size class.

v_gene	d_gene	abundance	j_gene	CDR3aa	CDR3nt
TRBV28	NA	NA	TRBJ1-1	CASSLTVRATEAFF	TGTGCCAGCAGTTTAACGGTACGTGCCACTGAAGCTTTCTTT
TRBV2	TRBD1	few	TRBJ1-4	CASSDDRGIEKLFF	TGTGCCAGCAGTGATGACAGGGGAATTGAAAAACTGTTTTTT
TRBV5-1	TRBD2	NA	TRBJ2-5	CASSEALGTSSRETQYF	TGCGCCAGCAGCGAAGCGCTCGGGACTAGCAGTCGAGAGACCCAGTACTTC
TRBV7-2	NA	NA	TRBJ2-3	CASSEERGRTQYF	TGTGCCAGCAGCGAGGAAAGGGGCCGGACGCAGTATTTT
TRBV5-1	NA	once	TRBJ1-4	CASSLLGFREGFGEKLFF	TGCGCCAGCAGCTTGCTTGGCTTTAGGGAGGGCTTTGGTGAAAAACTGTTTTTT
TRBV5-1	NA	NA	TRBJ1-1	CASSPTYGSEAFF	TGCGCCAGCAGCCCCACCTATGGGAGTGAAGCTTTCTTT
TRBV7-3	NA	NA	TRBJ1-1	CASSLAPRGTEAFF	TGTGCCAGCAGCTTAGCCCCCCGGGGCACTGAAGCTTTCTTT
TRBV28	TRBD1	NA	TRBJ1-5	CASSFSRGQGGQPQHF	TGTGCCAGCAGTTTTTCTAGGGGACAGGGCGGTCAGCCCCAGCATTTT
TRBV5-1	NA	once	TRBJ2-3	CASSSYPGTDTQYF	TGCGCCAGCAGCTCATACCCAGGGACAGATACGCAGTATTTT
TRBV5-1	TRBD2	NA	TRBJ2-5	CASSLRPSGGLTQETQYF	TGCGCCAGCAGCTTGAGGCCTAGCGGGGGGTTAACACAAGAGACCCAGTACTTC
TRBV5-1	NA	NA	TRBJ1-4	CASSLQGRAEKLFF	TGCGCCAGCAGCTTGCAGGGCAGGGCTGAAAAACTGTTTTTT
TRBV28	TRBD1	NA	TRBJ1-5	CASRKTGISNQPQHF	TGTGCCAGCAGAAAGACAGGGATAAGCAATCAGCCCCAGCATTTT
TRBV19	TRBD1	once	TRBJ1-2	CASRPTGQGYGYTF	TGTGCCAGTAGACCGACGGGACAGGGATATGGCTACACCTTC
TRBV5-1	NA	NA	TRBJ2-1	CASRNTTSNEQFF	TGCGCCAGCAGAAATACGACTAGCAATGAGCAGTTCTTC
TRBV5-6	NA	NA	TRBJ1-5	CASSPWRGGNQPQHF	TGTGCCAGCAGCCCATGGCGAGGTGGCAATCAGCCCCAGCATTTT
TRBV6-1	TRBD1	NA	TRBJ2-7	CASSEWGTGESYEQYF	TGTGCCAGCAGTGAATGGGGGACAGGGGAATCATACGAGCAGTACTTC
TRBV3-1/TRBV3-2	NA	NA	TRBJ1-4	CASSQDRNEKLFF	TGTGCCAGCAGCCAAGACAGGAATGAAAAACTGTTTTTT
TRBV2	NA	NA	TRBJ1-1	CASNPPGSPDTEAFF	TGTGCCAGCAATCCGCCAGGGTCCCCCGACACTGAAGCTTTCTTT
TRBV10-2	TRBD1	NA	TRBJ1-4	CASSERDRGEKLFF	TGCGCCAGCAGTGAAAGGGACAGGGGTGAAAAACTGTTTTTT
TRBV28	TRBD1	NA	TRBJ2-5	CASSSTTGGYETQYF	TGTGCCAGCAGTTCGACCACAGGGGGCTATGAGACCCAGTACTTC
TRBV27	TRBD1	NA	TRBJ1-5	CASSSQGGFTQPQHF	TGTGCCAGCAGTTCTCAGGGGGGTTTCACCCAGCCCCAGCATTTT
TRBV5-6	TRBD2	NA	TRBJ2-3	CASSLPGLAGGSSTDTQYF	TGTGCCAGCAGCTTGCCAGGACTAGCGGGGGGGTCTAGCACAGATACGCAGTATTTT
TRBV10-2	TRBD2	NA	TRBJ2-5	CASIGLAGFPLETQYF	TGCGCCAGCATCGGACTAGCGGGGTTTCCCTTGGAGACCCAGTACTTC
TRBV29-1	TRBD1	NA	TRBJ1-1	CSVLHRQGAYEAFF	TGCAGCGTTCTCCATCGACAGGGGGCCTATGAAGCTTTCTTT
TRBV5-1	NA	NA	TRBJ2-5	CASSLRDTDKETQYF	TGCGCCAGCAGCCTACGGGACACGGATAAAGAGACCCAGTACTTC
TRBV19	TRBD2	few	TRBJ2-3	CASSILAGAGDTQYF	TGTGCCAGTAGTATACTAGCGGGAGCTGGAGATACGCAGTATTTT
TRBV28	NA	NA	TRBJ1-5	CASFSRGWGSNQPQHF	TGTGCCAGCTTCTCTAGGGGGTGGGGTAGCAATCAGCCCCAGCATTTT
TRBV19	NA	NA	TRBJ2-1	CASSIVSGANNEQFF	TGTGCCAGTAGTATAGTGTCAGGGGCGAACAATGAGCAGTTCTTC